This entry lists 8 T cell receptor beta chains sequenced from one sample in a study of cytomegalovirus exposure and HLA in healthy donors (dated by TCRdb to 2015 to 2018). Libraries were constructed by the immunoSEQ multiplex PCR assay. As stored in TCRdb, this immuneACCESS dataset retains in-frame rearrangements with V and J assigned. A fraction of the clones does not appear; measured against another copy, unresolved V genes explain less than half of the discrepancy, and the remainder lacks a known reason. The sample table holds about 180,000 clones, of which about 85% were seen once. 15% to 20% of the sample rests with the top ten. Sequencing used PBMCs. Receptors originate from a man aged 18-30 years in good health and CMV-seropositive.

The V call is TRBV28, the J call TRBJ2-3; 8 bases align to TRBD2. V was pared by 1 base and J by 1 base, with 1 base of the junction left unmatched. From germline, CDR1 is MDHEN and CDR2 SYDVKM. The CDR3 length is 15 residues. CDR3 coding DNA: TGTGCCAGCAGTTTATATAGCGGGGGCACAGATACGCAGTATTTT. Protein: CASSLYSGGTDTQYF.

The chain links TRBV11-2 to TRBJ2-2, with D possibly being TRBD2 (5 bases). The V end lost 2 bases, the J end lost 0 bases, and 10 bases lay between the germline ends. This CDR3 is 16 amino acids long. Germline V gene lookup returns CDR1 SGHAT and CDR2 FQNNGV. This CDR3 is CASSLQAGANTGELFF. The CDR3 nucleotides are TGTGCCAGCAGCTTACAGGCGGGCGCGAACACCGGGGAGCTGTTTTTT.

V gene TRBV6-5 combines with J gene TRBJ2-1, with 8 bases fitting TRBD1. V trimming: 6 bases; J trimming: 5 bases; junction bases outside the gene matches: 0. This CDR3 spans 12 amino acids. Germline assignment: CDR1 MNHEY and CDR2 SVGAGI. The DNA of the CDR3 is TGTGCCAGCAGGACAGGGGACAATGAGCAGTTCTTC. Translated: CASRTGDNEQFF.

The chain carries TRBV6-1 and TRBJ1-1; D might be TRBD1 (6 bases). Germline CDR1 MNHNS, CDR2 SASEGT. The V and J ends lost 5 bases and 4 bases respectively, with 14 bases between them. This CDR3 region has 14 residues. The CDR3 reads CASSKNRVGTEAFF. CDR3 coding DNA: TGTGCCAGCAGTAAAAACAGGGTGGGCACTGAAGCTTTCTTT.

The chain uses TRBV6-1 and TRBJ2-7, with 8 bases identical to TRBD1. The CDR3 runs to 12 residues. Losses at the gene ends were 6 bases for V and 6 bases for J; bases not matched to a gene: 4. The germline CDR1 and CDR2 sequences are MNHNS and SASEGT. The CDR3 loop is CASRQGAGEQYF. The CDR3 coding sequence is TGTGCCAGCAGGCAGGGGGCGGGCGAGCAGTACTTC.

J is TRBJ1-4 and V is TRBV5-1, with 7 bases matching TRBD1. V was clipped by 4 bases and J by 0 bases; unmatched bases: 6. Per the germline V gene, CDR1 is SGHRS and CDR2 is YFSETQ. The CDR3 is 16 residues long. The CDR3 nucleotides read TGCGCCAGCAGCGTGGGGACAGTTGCAACTAATGAAAAACTGTTTTTT. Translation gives CASSVGTVATNEKLFF. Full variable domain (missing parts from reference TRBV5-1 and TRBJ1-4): KAGVTQTPRYLIKTRGQQVTLSCSPISGHRSVSWYQQTPGQGLQFLFEYFSETQRNKGNFPGRFSGRQFSNSRSEMNVSTLELGDSALYLCASSVGTVATNEKLFFGSGTQLSVL.

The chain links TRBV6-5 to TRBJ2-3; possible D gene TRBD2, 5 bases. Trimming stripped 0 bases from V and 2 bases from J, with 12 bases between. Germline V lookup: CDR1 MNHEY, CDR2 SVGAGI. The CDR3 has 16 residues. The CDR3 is CASSYSRSGSTDTQYF. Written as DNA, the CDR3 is TGTGCCAGCAGTTACTCGAGGAGCGGATCCACAGATACGCAGTATTTT.

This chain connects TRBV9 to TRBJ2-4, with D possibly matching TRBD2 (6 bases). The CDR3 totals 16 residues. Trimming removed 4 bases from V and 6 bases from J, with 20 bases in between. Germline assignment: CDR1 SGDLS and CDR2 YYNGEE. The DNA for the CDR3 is TGTGCCAGCAGCCCCACTGGCGGGGCGCCCCTAAACATTCAGTACTTC. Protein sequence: CASSPTGGAPLNIQYF.